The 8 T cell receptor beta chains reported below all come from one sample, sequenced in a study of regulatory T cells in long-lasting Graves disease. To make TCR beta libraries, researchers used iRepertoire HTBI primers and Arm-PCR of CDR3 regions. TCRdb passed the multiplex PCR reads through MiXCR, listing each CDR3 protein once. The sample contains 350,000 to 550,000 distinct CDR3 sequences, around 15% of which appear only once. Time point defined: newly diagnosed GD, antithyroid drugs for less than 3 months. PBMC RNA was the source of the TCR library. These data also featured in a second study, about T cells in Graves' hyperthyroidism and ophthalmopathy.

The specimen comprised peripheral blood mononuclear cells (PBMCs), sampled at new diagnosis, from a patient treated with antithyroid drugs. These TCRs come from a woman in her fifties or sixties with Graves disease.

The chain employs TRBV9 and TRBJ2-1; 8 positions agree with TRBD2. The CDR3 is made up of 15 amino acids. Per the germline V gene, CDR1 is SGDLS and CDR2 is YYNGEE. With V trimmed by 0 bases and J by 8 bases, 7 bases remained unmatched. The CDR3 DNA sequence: TGTGCCAGCAGCGTAGTCGGCGGGGGGACCTATGAGCAGTTCTTC. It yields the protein CASSVVGGGTYEQFF.

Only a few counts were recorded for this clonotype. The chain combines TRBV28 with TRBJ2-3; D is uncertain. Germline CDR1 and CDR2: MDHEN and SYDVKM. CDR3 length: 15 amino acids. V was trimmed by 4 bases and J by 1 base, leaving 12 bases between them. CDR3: CASSSPPDRTDTQYF. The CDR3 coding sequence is TGTGCCAGCAGTTCCCCCCCGGACCGCACAGATACGCAGTATTTT. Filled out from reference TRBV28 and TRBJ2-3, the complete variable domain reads DVKVTQSSRYLVKRTGEKVFLECVQDMDHENMFWYRQDPGLGLRLIYFSYDVKMKEKGDIPEGYSVSREKKERFSLILESASTNQTSMYLCASSSPPDRTDTQYFGPGTRLTVL.

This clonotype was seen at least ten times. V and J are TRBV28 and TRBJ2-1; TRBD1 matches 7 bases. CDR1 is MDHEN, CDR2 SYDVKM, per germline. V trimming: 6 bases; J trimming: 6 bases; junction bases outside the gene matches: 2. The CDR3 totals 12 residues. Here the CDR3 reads CASRTGRNEQFF. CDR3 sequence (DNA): TGTGCCAGCAGGACAGGGCGCAATGAGCAGTTCTTC.

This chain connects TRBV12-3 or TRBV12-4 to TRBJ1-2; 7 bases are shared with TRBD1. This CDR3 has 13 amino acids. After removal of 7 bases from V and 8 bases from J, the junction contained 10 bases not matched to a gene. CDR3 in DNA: TGTGCCAGCACCGTGACAGGGCTGGAAGGCTACACCTTC. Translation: CASTVTGLEGYTF.

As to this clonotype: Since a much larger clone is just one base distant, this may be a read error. The CDR3 spells CAGSIRGGAFDGNEQFF. The CDR3 coding sequence is TGTGCCGGCAGCATAAGGGGGGGTGCCTTCGACGGCAATGAGCAGTTCTTC. The chain uses TRBV7-9 and TRBJ2-1; D is perhaps TRBD2 (7 bases). CDR1 and CDR2 (germline): SEHNR, FQNEAQ (reference sequence). This CDR3 has 17 residues. Based on the CDR3 plus reference TRBV7-9 and TRBJ2-1, the full variable domain is DTGVSQNPRHKITKRGQNVTFRCDPISEHNRLYWYRQTLGQGPEFLTYFQNEAQLEKSRLLSDRFSAERPKGSFSTLEIQRTEQGDSAMYLCAGSIRGGAFDGNEQFFGPGTRLTVL.

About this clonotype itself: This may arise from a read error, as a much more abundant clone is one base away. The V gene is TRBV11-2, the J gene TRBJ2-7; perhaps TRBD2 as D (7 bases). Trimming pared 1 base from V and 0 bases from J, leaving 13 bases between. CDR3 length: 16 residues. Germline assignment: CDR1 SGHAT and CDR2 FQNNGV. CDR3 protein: CASSLGGRGASYEQYF. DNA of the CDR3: TGTGCCAGCAGCTTAGGGGGACGGGGGGCCTCCTACGAGCAGTACTTC. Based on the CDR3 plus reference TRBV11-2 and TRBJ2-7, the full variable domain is EAGVAQSPRYKIIEKRQSVAFWCNPISGHATLYWYQQILGQGPKLLIQFQNNGVVDDSQLPKDRFSAERLKGVDSTLKIQPAKLEDSAVYLCASSLGGRGASYEQYFGPGTRLTVT.

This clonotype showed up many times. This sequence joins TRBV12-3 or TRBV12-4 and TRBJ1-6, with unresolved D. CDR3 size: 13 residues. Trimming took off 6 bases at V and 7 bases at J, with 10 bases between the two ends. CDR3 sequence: CASRSLGNSPLHF. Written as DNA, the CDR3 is TGTGCCAGCAGAAGCCTAGGGAATTCACCCCTCCACTTT.

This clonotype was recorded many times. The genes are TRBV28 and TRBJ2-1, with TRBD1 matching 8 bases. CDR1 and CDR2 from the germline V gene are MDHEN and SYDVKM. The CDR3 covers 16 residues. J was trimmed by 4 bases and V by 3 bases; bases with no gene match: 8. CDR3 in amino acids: CASSLYATGAYNEQFF. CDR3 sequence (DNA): TGTGCCAGCAGTTTGTATGCGACAGGGGCATACAATGAGCAGTTCTTC.